Described below is a single TCR beta chain sequence and its context. Its antigen is not known. The data stem from a study of cytomegalovirus exposure and HLA in healthy donors. Study background: There were 90 million to 140 million unique TCR beta sequences, drawn from about 180 million T cells, in an earlier analysis. Among 398 genotyped donors, approximately 80% fell in the Caucasian-associated ancestry cluster.

Study-wide points: A later analysis reportedly found fewer N-insertions in an Asian-associated ancestry cluster than the roughly 670-donor mean. Presence/absence analyses assumed roughly uniform sequencing depth across donors.

The PCR made use of 60 Vbeta and 13 Jbeta primers. Sequencing was performed with immunoSEQ multiplex PCR; in TCRdb, only in-frame clones are kept and a portion is missing. Among about 120,000 clones listed, approximately 80% were seen once. Germline V lookup: CDR1 SGHTA, CDR2 FQGNSA. This CDR3 is 15 amino acids long. After removal of 5 bases from V and 0 bases from J, the junction contained 4 bases not matched to a gene. J is TRBJ1-5 and V is TRBV7-2, with 7 bases fitting TRBD1. The sequencing input was PBMCs. The receptor comes from a man aged 30-40 years in good health and CMV-seropositive. CDR3 DNA sequence: TGTGCCAGCAGCATAAGGGGGCATAGCAATCAGCCCCAGCATTTT. It specifies CASSIRGHSNQPQHF.